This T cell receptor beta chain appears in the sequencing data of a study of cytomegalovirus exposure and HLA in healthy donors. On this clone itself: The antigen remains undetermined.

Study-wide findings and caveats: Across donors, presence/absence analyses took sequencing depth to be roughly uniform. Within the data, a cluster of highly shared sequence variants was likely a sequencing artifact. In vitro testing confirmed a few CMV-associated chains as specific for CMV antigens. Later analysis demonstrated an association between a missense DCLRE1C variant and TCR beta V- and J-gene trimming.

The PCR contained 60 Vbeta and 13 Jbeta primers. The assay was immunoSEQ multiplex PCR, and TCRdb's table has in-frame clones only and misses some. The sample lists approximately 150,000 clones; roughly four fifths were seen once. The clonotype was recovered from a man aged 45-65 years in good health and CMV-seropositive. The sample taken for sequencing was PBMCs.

CDR3 sequence: CASSSDEREADRRETQYF. As DNA, the CDR3 is TGTGCCAGCAGTTCCGACGAGCGGGAGGCAGATCGTAGGGAGACCCAGTACTTC. The J gene is TRBJ2-5, the V gene TRBV28, with 9 bases that match TRBD2. V trimming: 4 bases; J trimming: 5 bases; junction bases outside the gene matches: 17. CDR1 and CDR2 (germline): MDHEN, SYDVKM. This CDR3 has 18 residues.